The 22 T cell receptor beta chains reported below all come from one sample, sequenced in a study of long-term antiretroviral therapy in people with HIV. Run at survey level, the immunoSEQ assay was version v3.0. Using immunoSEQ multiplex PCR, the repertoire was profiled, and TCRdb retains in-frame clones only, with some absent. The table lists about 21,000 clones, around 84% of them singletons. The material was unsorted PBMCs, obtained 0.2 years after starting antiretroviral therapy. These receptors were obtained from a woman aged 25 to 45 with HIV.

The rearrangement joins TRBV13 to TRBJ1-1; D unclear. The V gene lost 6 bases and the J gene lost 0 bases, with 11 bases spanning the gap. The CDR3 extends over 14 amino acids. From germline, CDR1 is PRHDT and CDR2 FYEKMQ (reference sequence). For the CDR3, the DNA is TGTGCCAGCAGAGGTCAGGAGGTGAACACTGAAGCTTTCTTT. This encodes CASRGQEVNTEAFF. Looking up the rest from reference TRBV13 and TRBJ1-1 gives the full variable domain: AAGVIQSPRHLIKEKRETATLKCYPIPRHDTVYWYQQGPGQDPQFLISFYEKMQSDKGSIPDRFSAQQFSDYHSELNMSSLELGDSALYFCASRGQEVNTEAFFGQGTRLTVV.

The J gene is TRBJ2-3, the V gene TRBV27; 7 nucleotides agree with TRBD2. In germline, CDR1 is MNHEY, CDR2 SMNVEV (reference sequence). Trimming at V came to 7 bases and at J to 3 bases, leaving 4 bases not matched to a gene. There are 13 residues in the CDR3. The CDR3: CASKPGGTDTQYF. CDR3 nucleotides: TGTGCCAGCAAACCCGGGGGGACAGATACGCAGTATTTT.

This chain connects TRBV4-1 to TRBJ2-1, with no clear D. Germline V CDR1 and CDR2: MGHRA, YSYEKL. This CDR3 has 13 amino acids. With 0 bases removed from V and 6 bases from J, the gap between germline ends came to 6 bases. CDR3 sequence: CASSQDFTNEQFF. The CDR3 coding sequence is TGCGCCAGCAGCCAAGATTTCACCAATGAGCAGTTCTTC.

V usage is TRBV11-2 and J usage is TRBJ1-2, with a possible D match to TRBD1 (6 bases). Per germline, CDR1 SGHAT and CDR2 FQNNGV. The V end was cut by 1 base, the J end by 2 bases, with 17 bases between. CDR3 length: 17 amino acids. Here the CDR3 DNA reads TGTGCCAGCAGCTTAGGGGGGTCCGGGACATCCAACTATGGCTACACCTTC. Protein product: CASSLGGSGTSNYGYTF.

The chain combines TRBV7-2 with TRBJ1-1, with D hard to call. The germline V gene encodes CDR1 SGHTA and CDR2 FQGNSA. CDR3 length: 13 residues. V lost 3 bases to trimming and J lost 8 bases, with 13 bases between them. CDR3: CASSLNRAPEAFF. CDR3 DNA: TGTGCCAGCAGCTTGAATCGGGCTCCCGAAGCTTTCTTT.

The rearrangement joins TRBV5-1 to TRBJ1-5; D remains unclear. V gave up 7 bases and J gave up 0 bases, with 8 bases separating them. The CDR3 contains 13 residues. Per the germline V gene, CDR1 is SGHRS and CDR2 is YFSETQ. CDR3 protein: CASLACSNQPQHF. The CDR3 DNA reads TGCGCCAGCCTCGCCTGTAGCAATCAGCCCCAGCATTTT.

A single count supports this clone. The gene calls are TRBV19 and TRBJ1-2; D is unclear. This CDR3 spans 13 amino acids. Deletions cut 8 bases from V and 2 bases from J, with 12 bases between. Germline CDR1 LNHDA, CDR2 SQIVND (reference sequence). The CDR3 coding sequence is TGTGCCAGTCAGATAGGGCCCAACTATGGCTACACCTTC. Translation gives CASQIGPNYGYTF. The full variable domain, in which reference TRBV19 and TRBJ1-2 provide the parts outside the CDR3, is DGGITQSPKYLFRKEGQNVTLSCEQNLNHDAMYWYRQDPGQGLRLIYYSQIVNDFQKGDIAEGYSVSREKKESFPLTVTSAQKNPTAFYLCASQIGPNYGYTFGSGTRLTVV.

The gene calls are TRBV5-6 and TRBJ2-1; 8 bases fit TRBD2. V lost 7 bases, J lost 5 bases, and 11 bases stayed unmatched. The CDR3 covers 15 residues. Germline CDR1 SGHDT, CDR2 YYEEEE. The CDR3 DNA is TGTGCCAGCGGCAACCCGGGACTAGGGCACAATGAGCAGTTCTTC. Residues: CASGNPGLGHNEQFF.

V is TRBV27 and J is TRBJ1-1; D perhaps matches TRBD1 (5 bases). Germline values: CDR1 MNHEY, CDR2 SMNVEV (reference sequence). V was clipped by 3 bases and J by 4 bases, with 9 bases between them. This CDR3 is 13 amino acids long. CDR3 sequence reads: CASSLGGSTEAFF. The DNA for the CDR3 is TGTGCCAGCAGTTTGGGGGGGAGCACTGAAGCTTTCTTT.

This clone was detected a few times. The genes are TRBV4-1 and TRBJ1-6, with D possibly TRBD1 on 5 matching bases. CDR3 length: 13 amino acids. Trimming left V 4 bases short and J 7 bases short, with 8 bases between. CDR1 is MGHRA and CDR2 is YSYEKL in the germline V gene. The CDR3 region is CASSLGPNSPLHF. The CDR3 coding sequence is TGCGCCAGCAGCCTGGGACCAAATTCACCCCTCCACTTT.

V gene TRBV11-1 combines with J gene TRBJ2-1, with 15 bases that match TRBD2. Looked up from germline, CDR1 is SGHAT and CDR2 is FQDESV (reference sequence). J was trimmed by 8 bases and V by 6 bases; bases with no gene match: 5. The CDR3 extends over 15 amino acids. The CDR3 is CASSSGTSGGHEQFF. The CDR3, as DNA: TGTGCCAGCAGTTCCGGGACTAGCGGGGGGCATGAGCAGTTCTTC.

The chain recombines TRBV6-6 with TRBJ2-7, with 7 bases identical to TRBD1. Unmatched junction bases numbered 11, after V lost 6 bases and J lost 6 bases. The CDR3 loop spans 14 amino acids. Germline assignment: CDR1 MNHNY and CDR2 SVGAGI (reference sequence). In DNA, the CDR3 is TGTGCCAGCAGAGAAACTGCAGGGGGTGGCGAGCAGTACGTC. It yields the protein CASRETAGGGEQYV.

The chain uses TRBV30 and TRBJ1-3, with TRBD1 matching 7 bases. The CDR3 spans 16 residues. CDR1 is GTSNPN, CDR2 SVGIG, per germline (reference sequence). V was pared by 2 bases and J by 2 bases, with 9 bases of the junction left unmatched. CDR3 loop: CAWSLGGGFAGNTIYF. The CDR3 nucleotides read TGTGCCTGGAGTTTAGGAGGGGGCTTTGCTGGAAACACCATATATTTT. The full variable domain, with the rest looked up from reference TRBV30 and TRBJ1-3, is SQTIHQWPATLVQPVGSPLSLECTVEGTSNPNLYWYRQAAGRGLQLLFYSVGIGQISSEVPQNLSASRPQDRQFILSSKKLLLSDSGFYLCAWSLGGGFAGNTIYFGEGSWLTVV.

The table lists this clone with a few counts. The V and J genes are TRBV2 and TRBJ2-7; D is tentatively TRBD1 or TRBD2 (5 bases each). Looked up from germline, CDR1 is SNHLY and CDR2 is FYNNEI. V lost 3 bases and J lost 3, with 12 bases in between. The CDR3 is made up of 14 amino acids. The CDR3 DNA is TGTGCCAGCAGTGACTCGGGGCAGGGCTACGAGCAGTACTTC. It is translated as CASSDSGQGYEQYF.

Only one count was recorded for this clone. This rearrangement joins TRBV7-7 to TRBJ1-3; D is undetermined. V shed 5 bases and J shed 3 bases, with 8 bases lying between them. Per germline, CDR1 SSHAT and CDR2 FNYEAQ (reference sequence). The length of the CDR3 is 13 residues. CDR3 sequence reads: CASSPGGGNTIYF. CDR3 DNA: TGTGCCAGCAGCCCCGGCGGTGGAAACACCATATATTTT.

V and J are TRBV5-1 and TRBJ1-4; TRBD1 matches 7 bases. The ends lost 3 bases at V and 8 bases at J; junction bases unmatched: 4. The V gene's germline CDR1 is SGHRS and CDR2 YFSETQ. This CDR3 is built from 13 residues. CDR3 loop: CASSSGGGEKLFF. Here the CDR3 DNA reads TGCGCCAGCAGCTCAGGGGGTGGGGAAAAACTGTTTTTT.

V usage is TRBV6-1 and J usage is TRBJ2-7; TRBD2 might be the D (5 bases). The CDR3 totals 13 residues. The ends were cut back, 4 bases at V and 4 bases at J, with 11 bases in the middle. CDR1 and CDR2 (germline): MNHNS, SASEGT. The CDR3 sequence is CASSGVPGYEQYV. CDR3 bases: TGTGCCAGCAGTGGAGTGCCGGGGTACGAGCAGTACGTC.

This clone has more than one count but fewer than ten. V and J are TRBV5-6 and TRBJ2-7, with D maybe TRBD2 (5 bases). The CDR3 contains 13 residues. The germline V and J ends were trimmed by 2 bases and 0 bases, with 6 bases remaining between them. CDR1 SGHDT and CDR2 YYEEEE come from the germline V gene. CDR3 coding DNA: TGTGCCAGCAGCTTTGGGAGCTCCTACGAGCAGTACGTC. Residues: CASSFGSSYEQYV.

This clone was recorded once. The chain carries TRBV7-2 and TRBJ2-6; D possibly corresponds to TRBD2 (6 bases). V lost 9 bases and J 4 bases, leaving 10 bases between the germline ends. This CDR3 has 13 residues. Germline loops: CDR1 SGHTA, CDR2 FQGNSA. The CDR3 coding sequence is TGTGCCAGTCGGGGGTCCGGGGCCAACGTCCTGACTTTC. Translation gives CASRGSGANVLTF. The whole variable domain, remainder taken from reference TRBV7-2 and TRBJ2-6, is GAGVSQSPSNKVTEKGKDVELRCDPISGHTALYWYRQSLGQGLEFLIYFQGNSAPDKSGLPSDRFSAERTGGSVSTLTIQRTQQEDSAVYLCASRGSGANVLTFGAGSRLTVL.

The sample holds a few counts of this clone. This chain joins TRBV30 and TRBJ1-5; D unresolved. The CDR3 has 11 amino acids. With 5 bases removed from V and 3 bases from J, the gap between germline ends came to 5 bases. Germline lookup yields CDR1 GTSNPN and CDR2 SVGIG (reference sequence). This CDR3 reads CAWSDNQPQHF. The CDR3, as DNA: TGTGCCTGGTCAGACAATCAGCCCCAGCATTTT.

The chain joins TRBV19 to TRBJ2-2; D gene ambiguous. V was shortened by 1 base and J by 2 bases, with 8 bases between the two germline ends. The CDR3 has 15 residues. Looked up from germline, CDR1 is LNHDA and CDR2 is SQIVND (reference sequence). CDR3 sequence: CASSIGTFNTGELFF. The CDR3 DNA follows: TGTGCCAGTAGTATAGGGACGTTTAACACCGGGGAGCTGTTTTTT.

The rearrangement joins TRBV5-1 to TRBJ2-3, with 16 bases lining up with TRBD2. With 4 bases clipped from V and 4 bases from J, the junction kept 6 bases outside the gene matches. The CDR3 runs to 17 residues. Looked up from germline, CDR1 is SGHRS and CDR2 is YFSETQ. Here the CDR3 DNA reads TGCGCCAGCAGCAGGGGGACTAGCGGGGGGGCGTCAGATACGCAGTATTTT. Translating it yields CASSRGTSGGASDTQYF.